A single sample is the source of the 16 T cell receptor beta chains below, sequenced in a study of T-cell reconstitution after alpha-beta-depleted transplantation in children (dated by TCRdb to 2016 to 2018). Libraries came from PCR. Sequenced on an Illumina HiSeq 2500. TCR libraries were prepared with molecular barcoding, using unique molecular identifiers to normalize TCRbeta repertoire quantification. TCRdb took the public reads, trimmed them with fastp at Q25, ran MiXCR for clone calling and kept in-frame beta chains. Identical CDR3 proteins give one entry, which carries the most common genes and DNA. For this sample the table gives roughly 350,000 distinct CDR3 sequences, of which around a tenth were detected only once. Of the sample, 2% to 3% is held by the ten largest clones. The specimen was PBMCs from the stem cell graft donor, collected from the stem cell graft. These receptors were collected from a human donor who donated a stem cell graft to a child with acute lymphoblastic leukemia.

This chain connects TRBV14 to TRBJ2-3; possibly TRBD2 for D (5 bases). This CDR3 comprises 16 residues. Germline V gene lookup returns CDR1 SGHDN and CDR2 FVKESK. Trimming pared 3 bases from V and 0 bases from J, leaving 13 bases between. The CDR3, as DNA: TGTGCCAGCAGCCAGTTCAGCGGAAGAAGCACAGATACGCAGTATTTT. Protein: CASSQFSGRSTDTQYF.

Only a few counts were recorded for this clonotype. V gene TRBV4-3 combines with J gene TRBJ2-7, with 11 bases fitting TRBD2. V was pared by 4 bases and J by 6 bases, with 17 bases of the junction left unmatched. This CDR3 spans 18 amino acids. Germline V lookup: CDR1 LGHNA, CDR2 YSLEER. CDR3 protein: CASSLRAWGSGRASEQYF. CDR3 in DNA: TGCGCCAGCAGCCTACGGGCGTGGGGTAGCGGGAGGGCCTCCGAGCAGTACTTC.

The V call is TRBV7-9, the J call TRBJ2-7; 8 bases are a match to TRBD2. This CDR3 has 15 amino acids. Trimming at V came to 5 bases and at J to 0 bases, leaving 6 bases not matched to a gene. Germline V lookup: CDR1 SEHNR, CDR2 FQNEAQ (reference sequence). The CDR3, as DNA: TGTGCCAGCAGCCCTAGCGGGTCGATCTCCTACGAGCAGTACTTC. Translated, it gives CASSPSGSISYEQYF. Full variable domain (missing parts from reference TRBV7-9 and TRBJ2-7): DTGVSQNPRHKITKRGQNVTFRCDPISEHNRLYWYRQTLGQGPEFLTYFQNEAQLEKSRLLSDRFSAERPKGSFSTLEIQRTEQGDSAMYLCASSPSGSISYEQYFGPGTRLTVT.

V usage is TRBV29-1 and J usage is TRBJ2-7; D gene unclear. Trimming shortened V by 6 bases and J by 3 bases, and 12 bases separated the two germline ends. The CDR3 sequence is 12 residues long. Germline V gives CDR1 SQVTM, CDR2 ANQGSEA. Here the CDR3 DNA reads TGCAGCGTGGCGACGCAAGGCTACGAGCAGTACTTC. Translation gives CSVATQGYEQYF.

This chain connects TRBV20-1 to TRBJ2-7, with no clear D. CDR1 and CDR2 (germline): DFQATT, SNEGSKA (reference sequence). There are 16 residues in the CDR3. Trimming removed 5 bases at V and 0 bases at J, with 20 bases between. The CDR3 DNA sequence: TGCAGTGCTGACAATTCGTGGACGGAGTTCTCCTACGAGCAGTACTTC. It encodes CSADNSWTEFSYEQYF.

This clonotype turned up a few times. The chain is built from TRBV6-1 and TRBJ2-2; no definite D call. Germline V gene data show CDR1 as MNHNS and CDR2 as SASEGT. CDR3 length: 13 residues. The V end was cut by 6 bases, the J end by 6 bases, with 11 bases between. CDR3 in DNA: TGTGCCAGCAGAATAGGACGGTCCGGGGAGCTGTTTTTT. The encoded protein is CASRIGRSGELFF.

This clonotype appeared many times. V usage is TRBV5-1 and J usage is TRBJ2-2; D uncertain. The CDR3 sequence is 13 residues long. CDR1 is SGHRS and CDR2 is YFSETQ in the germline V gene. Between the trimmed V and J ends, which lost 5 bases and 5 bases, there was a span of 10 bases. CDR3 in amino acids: CASRNVGTGELFF. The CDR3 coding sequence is TGCGCCAGCAGAAACGTCGGGACCGGGGAGCTGTTTTTT.

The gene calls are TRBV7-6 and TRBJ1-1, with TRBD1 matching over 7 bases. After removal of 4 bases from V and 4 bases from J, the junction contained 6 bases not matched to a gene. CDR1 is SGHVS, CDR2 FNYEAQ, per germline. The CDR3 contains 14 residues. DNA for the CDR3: TGTGCCAGCAGCTCCAGGGGGATGCGCACTGAAGCTTTCTTT. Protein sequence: CASSSRGMRTEAFF.

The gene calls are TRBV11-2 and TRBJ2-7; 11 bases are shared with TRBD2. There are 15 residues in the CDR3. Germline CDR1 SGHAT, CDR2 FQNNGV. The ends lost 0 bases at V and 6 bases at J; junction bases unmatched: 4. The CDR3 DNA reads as TGTGCCAGCAGCTTAGAAACTAGCGGGAGTTCCGAGCAGTACTTC. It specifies CASSLETSGSSEQYF. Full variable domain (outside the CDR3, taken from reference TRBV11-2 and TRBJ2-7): EAGVAQSPRYKIIEKRQSVAFWCNPISGHATLYWYQQILGQGPKLLIQFQNNGVVDDSQLPKDRFSAERLKGVDSTLKIQPAKLEDSAVYLCASSLETSGSSEQYFGPGTRLTVT.

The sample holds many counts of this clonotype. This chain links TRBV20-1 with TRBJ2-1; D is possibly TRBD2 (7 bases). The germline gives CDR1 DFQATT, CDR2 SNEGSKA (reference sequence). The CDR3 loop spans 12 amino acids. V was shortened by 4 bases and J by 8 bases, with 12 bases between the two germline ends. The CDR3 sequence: CSAIQGGDEQFF. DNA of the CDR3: TGCAGTGCTATACAGGGAGGGGATGAGCAGTTCTTC.

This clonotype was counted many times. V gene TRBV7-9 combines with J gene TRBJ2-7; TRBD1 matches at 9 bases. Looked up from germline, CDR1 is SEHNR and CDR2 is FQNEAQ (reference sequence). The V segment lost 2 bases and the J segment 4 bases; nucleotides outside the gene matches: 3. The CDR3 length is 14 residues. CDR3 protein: CASSLLGQGYEQYF. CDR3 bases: TGTGCCAGCAGCTTACTTGGACAGGGGTACGAGCAGTACTTC.

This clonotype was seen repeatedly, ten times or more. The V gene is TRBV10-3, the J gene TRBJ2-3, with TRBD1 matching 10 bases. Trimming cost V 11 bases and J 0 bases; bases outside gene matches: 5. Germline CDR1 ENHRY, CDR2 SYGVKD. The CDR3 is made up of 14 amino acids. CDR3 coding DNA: TGTGCCGCCCGACAGGGGGCTAGCACAGATACGCAGTATTTT. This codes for CAARQGASTDTQYF.

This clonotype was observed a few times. In DNA form, the CDR3 reads TGTGCCAGCAGCCACTCGGCGGGAAGCTCCTACGAGCAGTACTTC. It translates to CASSHSAGSSYEQYF. V gene TRBV3-1 combines with J gene TRBJ2-7, with TRBD2 as a possible D gene (6 bases). Between the trimmed V and J ends, which lost 3 bases and 0 bases, there was a span of 12 bases. The CDR3 loop spans 15 amino acids. Germline CDR1 reads LGHDT; CDR2 reads YNNKEL (reference sequence).

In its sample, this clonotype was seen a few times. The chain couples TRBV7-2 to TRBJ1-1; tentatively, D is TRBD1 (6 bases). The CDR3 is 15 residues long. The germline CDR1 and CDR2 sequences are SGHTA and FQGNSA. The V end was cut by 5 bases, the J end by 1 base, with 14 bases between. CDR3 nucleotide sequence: TGTGCCAGCAGCCCAGGGGCGGGGAGGAACACTGAAGCTTTCTTT. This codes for CASSPGAGRNTEAFF.

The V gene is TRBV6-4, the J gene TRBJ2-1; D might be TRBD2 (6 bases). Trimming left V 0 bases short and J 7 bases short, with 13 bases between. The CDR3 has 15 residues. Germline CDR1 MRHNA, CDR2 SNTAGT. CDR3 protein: CASSDSETSYNEQFF. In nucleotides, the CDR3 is TGTGCCAGCAGTGACTCTGAGACTAGTTATAATGAGCAGTTCTTC.

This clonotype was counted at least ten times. CDR3 region: CASSPQTGFADTQYF. The CDR3 nucleotides are TGCGCCAGCAGCCCCCAAACGGGCTTTGCAGATACGCAGTATTTT. This chain connects TRBV5-1 to TRBJ2-3; D gene ambiguous. V was trimmed by 4 bases and J by 4 bases, leaving 16 bases between them. The CDR3 consists of 15 residues. From germline, CDR1 is SGHRS and CDR2 YFSETQ. The full variable domain, its missing parts supplied by reference TRBV5-1 and TRBJ2-3, is KAGVTQTPRYLIKTRGQQVTLSCSPISGHRSVSWYQQTPGQGLQFLFEYFSETQRNKGNFPGRFSGRQFSNSRSEMNVSTLELGDSALYLCASSPQTGFADTQYFGPGTRLTVL.